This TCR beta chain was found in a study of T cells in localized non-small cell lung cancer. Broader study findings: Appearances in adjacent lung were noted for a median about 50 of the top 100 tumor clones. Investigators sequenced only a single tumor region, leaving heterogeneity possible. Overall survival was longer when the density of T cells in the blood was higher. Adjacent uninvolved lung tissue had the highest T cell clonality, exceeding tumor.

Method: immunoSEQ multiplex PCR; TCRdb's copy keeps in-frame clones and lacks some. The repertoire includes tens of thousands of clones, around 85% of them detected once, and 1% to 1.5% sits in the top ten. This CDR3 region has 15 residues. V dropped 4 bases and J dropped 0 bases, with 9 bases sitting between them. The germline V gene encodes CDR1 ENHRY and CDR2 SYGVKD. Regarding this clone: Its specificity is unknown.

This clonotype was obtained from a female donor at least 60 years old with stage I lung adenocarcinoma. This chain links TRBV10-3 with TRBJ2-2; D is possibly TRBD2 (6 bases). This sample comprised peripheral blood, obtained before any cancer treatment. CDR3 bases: TGTGCCATCAGTGCCGGGACTGCGAACACCGGGGAGCTGTTTTTT. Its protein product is CAISAGTANTGELFF.